This T cell receptor beta chain was sequenced during a study of blood T cell repertoires in COVID-19. TCRdb's table, derived via immunoSEQ multiplex PCR, lists solely in-frame clones and lacks some. The sample contains some 150,000 clones, 85% of which appear only once. The CDR3 length is 11 residues. V gave up 5 bases and J gave up 7 bases, with 11 bases separating them. The germline CDR1 and CDR2 sequences are DFQATT and SNEGSKA (reference sequence). The source is a man in his forties or fifties with acute or convalescent COVID-19. This chain connects TRBV20-1 to TRBJ1-2; possible D gene TRBD1, 5 bases. Sequences were obtained from peripheral blood. CDR3 DNA sequence: TGCAGTGCTCAGGGAATCGGTGGCTACACCTTC. This codes for CSAQGIGGYTF.